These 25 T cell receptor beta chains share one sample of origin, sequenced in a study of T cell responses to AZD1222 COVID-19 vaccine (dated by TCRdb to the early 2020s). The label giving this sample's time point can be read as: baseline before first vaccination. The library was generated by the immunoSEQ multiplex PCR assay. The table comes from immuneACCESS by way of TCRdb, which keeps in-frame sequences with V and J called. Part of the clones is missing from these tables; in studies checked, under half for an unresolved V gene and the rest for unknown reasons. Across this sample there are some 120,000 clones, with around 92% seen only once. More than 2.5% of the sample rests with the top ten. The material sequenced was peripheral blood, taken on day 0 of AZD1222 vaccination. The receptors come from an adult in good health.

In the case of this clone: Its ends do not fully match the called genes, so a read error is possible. CDR3 sequence (DNA): TGTGCCAGCAGTTTAGCTAGACTATACAATGAGCAGTTCTTC. Encoded protein: CASSLARLYNEQFF. The J gene is TRBJ2-1, the V gene TRBV11-1; D might be TRBD2 (5 bases). Germline V lookup: CDR1 SGHAT, CDR2 FQDESV (reference sequence). The CDR3 spans 14 residues. Combining the CDR3 with reference TRBV11-1 and TRBJ2-1 gives the whole variable domain EAEVAQSPRYKITEKSQAVAFWCDPISGHATLYWYRQILGQGPELLVQFQDESVVDDSQLPKDRFSAERLKGVDSTLKIQPAELGDSAMYLCASSLARLYNEQFFGPGTRLTVL.

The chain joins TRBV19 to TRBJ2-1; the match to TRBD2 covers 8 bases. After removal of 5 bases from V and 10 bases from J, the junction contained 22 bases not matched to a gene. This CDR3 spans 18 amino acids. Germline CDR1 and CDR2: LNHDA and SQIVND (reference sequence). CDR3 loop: CASSSSPLLAGSPLEQFF. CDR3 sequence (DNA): TGTGCCAGTAGTTCCTCCCCCCTATTAGCGGGGTCCCCCCTGGAGCAGTTCTTC.

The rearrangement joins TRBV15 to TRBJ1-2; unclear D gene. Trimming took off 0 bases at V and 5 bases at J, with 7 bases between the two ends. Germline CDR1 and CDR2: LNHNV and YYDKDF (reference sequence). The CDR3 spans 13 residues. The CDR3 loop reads CATSRDGKYGYTF. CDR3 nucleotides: TGTGCCACCAGCAGAGATGGAAAATATGGCTACACCTTC. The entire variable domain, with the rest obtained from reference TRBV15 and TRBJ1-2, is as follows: DAMVIQNPRYQVTQFGKPVTLSCSQTLNHNVMYWYQQKSSQAPKLLFHYYDKDFNNEADTPDNFQSRRPNTSFCFLDIRSPGLGDTAMYLCATSRDGKYGYTFGSGTRLTVV.

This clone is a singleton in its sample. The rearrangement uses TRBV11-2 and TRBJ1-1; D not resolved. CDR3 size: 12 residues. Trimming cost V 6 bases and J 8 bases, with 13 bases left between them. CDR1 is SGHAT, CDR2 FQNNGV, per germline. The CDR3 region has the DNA TGTGCCAGCAGTCGTCCTTCCAGAGAAGCTTTCTTT. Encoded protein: CASSRPSREAFF.

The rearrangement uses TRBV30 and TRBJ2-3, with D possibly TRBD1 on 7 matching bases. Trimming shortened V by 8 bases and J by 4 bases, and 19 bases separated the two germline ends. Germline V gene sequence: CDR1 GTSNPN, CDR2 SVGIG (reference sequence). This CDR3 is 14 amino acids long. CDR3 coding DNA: TGTGCCGGAGGGGTGACAGGGTCATCAGATACGCAGTATTTT. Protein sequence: CAGGVTGSSDTQYF.

CDR3 in DNA: TGCGCCAGCGGATCGGGACCCACCTACGAGCAGTACTTC. It encodes CASGSGPTYEQYF. The rearrangement joins TRBV5-1 to TRBJ2-7, with D possibly called TRBD1 or TRBD2 (5 bases each). The CDR3 spans 13 residues. Trimming took 7 bases from V and 2 from J, leaving 13 bases between them. Germline assignment: CDR1 SGHRS and CDR2 YFSETQ.

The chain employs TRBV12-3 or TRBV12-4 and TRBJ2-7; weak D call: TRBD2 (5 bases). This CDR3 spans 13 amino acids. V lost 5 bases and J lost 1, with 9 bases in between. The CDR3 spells CASSTRLSYEQYF. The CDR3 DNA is TGTGCCAGCAGTACTAGATTATCCTACGAGCAGTACTTC.

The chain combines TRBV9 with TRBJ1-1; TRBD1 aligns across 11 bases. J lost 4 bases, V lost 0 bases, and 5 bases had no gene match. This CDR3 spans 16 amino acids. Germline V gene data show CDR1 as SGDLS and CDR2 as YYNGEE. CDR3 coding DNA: TGTGCCAGCAGCGTAGCGGGACAGGGGGATGGCACTGAAGCTTTCTTT. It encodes CASSVAGQGDGTEAFF.

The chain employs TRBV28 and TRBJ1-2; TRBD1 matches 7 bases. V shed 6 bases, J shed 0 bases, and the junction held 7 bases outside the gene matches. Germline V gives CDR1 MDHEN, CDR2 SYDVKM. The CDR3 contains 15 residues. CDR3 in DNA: TGTGCCAGCAGGGGAGGGACAGTCGCTAACTATGGCTACACCTTC. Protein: CASRGGTVANYGYTF.

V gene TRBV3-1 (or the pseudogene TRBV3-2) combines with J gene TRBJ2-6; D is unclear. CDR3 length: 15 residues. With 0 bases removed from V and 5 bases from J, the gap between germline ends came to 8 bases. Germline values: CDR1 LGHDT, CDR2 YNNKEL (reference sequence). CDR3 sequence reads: CASSQDAMRANVLTF. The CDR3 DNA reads TGTGCCAGCAGCCAAGATGCTATGAGGGCCAACGTCCTGACTTTC.

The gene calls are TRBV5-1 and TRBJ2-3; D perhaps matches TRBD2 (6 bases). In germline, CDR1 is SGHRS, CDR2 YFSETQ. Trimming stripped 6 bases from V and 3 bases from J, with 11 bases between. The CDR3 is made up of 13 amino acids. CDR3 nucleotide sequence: TGCGCCAGCACGGGGGAGCCAACAGATACGCAGTATTTT. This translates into CASTGEPTDTQYF.

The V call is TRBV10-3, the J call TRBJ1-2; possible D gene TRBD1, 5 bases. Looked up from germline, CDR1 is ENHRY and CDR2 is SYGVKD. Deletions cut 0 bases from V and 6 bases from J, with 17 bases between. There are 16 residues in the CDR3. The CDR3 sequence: CAISESRSDITDGYTF. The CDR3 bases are TGTGCCATCAGTGAGTCACGCTCGGACATCACGGATGGCTACACCTTC.

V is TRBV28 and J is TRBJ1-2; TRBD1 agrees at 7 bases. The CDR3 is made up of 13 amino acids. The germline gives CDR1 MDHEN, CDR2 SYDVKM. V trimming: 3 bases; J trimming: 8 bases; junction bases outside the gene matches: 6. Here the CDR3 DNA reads TGTGCCAGCAGTTTGGACCAGGGGGGCGGCTACACCTTC. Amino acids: CASSLDQGGGYTF.

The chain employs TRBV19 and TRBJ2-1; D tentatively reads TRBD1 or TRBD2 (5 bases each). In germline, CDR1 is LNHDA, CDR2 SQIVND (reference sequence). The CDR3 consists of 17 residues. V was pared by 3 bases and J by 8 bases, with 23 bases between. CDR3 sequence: CASSIRLRDGNEHEQFF. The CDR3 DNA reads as TGTGCCAGTAGTATTCGCCTCCGGGACGGGAACGAGCATGAGCAGTTCTTC.

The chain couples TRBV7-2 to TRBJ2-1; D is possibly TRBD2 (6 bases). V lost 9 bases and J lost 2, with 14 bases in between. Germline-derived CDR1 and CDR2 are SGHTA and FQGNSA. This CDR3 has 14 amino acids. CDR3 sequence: CARQRRGPYNEQFF. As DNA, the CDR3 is TGTGCCAGACAGAGGAGGGGTCCCTACAATGAGCAGTTCTTC. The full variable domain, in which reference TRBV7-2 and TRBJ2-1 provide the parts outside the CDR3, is GAGVSQSPSNKVTEKGKDVELRCDPISGHTALYWYRQSLGQGLEFLIYFQGNSAPDKSGLPSDRFSAERTGGSVSTLTIQRTQQEDSAVYLCARQRRGPYNEQFFGPGTRLTVL.

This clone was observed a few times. Here the CDR3 reads CASSTDRFYEQYF. The CDR3 coding sequence is TGCGCCAGCAGCACGGACAGGTTCTACGAGCAGTACTTC. V usage is TRBV5-1 and J usage is TRBJ2-7; 7 nucleotides match TRBD1. The V gene's germline CDR1 is SGHRS and CDR2 YFSETQ. The CDR3 consists of 13 residues. V shed 4 bases, J shed 3 bases, and the junction held 4 bases outside the gene matches.

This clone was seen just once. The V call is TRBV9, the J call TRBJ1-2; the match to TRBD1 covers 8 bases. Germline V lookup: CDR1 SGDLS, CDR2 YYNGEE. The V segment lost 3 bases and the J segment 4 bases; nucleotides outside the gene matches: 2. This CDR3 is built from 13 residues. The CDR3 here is CASSETGGYGYTF. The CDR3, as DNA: TGTGCCAGCAGCGAAACAGGGGGCTATGGCTACACCTTC.

CDR3 loop: CASSLEGNEQFF. For the CDR3, the DNA is TGCGCCAGCAGCTTGGAGGGCAATGAGCAGTTCTTC. The chain uses TRBV5-1 and TRBJ2-1; D is undetermined. Germline values: CDR1 SGHRS, CDR2 YFSETQ. The CDR3 is made up of 12 amino acids. The V gene lost 0 bases and the J gene lost 6 bases, with 4 bases spanning the gap. Drawing the rest from reference TRBV5-1 and TRBJ2-1, the complete variable domain is KAGVTQTPRYLIKTRGQQVTLSCSPISGHRSVSWYQQTPGQGLQFLFEYFSETQRNKGNFPGRFSGRQFSNSRSEMNVSTLELGDSALYLCASSLEGNEQFFGPGTRLTVL.

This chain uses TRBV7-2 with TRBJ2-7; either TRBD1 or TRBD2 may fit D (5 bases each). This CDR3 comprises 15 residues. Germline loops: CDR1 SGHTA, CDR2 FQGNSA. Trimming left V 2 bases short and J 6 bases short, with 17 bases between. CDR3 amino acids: CASSLSWARGAEQYF. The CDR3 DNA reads TGTGCCAGCAGCTTAAGTTGGGCTAGAGGGGCCGAGCAGTACTTC.

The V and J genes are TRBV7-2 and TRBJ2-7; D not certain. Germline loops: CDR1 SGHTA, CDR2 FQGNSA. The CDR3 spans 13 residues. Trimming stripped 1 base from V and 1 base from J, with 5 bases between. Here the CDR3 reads CASSLGVSYEQYF. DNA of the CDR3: TGTGCCAGCAGCTTAGGCGTATCCTACGAGCAGTACTTC.

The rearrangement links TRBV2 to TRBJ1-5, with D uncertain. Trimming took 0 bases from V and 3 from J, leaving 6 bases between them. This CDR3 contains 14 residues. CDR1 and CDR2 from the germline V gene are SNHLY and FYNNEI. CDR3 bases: TGTGCCAGCAGTGAAGCAGGGAACAATCAGCCCCAGCATTTT. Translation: CASSEAGNNQPQHF.

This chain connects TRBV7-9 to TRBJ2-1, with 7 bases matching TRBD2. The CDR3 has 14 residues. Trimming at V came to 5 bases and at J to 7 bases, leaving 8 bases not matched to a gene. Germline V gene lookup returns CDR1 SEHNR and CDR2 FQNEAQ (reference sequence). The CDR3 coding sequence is TGTGCCAGCAGCCTTGTTTGGGAGGGGAATGAGCAGTTCTTC. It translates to CASSLVWEGNEQFF.

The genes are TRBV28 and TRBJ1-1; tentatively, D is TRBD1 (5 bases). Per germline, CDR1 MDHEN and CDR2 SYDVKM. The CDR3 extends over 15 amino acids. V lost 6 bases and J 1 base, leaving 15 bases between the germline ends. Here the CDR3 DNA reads TGTGCCAGCAGGGACGGGGGGTACAGGAACACTGAAGCTTTCTTT. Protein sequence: CASRDGGYRNTEAFF.

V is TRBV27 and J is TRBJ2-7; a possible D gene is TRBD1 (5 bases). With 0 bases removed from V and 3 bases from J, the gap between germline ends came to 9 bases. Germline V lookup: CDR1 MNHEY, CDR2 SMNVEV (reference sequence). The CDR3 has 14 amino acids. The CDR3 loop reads CASSLSIQVYEQYF. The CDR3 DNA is TGTGCCAGCAGTTTATCGATACAGGTCTACGAGCAGTACTTC.

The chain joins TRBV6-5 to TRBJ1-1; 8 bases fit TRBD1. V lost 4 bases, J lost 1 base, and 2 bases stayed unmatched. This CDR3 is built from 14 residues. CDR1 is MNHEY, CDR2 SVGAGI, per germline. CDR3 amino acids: CASSSDRGNTEAFF. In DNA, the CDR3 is TGTGCCAGCAGTTCCGACAGGGGGAACACTGAAGCTTTCTTT.